This T cell receptor (beta chain) was recorded in a study of cytomegalovirus exposure and HLA in healthy donors. The CDR3 spans 16 residues. CDR1 SGDLS and CDR2 YYNGEE come from the germline V gene. J lost 2 bases, V lost 1 base, and 3 bases had no gene match. Likely unrecorded immune exposures existed in these nominally healthy donors. Researchers ran the PCR with 60 Vbeta and 13 Jbeta primers. Method: immunoSEQ multiplex PCR; TCRdb's copy keeps in-frame clones and lacks some. The sample includes tens of thousands of clones, roughly 71% of them seen just once. This clonotype was obtained from a middle-aged man in good health and CMV-seropositive. Sequenced sample: PBMCs. The chain carries TRBV9 and TRBJ2-3; 11 bases line up with TRBD2. The CDR3, as DNA: TGTGCCAGCAGCGTATTAGCGGGGGGGCACACAGATACGCAGTATTTT. This encodes CASSVLAGGHTDTQYF.